This TCR beta chain was recovered during a study of response to subunit inactivated influenza vaccine. General study points: Authors suggested each seasonal flu vaccination may recruit only limited numbers of new T cells.

Each CDR3 protein gets one entry after TCRdb re-called the RT-PCR reads with MiXCR. The sample contains just over 300,000 distinct CDR3 sequences, 20% to 25% of which appear only once. The CDR3 is made up of 15 amino acids. V dropped 3 bases and J dropped 8; count of bases not matched to a gene: 11. Germline V CDR1 and CDR2: MNHEY, SVGEGT. This clonotype came up a few times. Its antigen is undetermined. This chain joins TRBV6-2 or TRBV6-3 and TRBJ1-2; TRBD1 agrees at 8 bases. Sequencing used PBMCs from blood, obtained 21 months after vaccination. The TCR comes from a man between 50 and 69 years old who received an inactivated influenza vaccine. CDR3 DNA: TGTGCCAGCAGTTATGCGTTCGGACAGGGAGGCGGCTACACCTTC. It specifies CASSYAFGQGGGYTF.